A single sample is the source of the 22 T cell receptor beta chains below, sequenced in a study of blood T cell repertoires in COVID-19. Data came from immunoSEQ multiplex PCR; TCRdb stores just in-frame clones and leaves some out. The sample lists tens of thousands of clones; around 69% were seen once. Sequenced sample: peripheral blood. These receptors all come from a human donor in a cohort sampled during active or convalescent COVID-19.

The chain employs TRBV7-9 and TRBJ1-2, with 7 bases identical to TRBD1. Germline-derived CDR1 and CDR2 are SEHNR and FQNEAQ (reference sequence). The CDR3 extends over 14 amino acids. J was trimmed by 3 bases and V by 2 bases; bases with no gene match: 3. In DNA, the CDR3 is TGTGCCAGCAGCTTACAGGGGGGTTACTATGGCTACACCTTC. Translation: CASSLQGGYYGYTF.

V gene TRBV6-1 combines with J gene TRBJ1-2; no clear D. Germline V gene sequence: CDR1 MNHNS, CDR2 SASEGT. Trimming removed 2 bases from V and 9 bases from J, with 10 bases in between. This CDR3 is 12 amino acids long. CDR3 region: CASSERGIRYTF. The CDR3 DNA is TGTGCCAGCAGTGAACGAGGAATCCGCTACACCTTC.

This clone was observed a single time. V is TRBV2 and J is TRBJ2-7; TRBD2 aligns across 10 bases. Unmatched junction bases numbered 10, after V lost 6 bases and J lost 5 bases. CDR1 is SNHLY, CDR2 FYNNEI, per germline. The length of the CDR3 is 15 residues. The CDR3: CASRLLAGPLDEQYV. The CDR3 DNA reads TGTGCCAGCAGATTACTAGCGGGACCTCTCGACGAGCAGTACGTC.

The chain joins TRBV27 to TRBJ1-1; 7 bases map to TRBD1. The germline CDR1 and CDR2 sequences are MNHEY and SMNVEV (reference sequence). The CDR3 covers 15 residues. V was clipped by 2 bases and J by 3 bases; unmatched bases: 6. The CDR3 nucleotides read TGTGCCAGCAGTTTAGGGGACAGCCTCTACACTGAAGCTTTCTTT. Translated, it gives CASSLGDSLYTEAFF.

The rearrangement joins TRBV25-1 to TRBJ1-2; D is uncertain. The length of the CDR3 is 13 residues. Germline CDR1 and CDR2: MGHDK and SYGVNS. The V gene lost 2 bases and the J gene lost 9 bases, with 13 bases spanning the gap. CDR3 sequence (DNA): TGTGCCAGCAGTGAAAACCGGGATTCGCGCTACACCTTC. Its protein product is CASSENRDSRYTF.

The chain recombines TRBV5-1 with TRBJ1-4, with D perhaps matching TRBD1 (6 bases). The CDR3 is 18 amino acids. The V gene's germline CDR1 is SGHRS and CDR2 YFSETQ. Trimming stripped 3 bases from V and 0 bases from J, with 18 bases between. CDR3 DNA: TGCGCCAGCAGCTCGACAGGTCCTACCCGTGCAACTAATGAAAAACTGTTTTTT. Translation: CASSSTGPTRATNEKLFF.

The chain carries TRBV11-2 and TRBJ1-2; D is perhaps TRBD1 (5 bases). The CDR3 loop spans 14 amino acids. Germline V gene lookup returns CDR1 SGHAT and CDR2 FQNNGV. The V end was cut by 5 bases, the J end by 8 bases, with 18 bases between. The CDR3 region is CASSPQVAGGGYTF. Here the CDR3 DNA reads TGTGCCAGCAGCCCACAGGTTGCCGGCGGCGGCTACACCTTC.

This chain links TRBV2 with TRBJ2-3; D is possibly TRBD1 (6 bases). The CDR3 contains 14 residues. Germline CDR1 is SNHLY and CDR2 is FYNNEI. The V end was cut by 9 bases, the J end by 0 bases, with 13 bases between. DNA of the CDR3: TGTGCCAGTAGCTGGACAGCTAGCACAGATACGCAGTATTTT. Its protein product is CASSWTASTDTQYF.

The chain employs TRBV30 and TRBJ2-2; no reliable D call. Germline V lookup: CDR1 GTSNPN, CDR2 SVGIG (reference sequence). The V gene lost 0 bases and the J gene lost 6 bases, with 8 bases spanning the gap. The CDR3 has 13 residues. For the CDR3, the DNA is TGTGCCTGGAGTGTGGCTGTCCCCGGGGAGCTGTTTTTT. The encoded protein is CAWSVAVPGELFF.

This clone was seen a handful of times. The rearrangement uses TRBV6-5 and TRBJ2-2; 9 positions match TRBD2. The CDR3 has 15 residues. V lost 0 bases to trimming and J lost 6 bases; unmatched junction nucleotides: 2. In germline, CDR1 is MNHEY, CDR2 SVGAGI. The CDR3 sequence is CASSYSSSGAGELFF. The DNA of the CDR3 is TGTGCCAGCAGTTACTCCTCTAGCGGGGCCGGGGAGCTGTTTTTT.

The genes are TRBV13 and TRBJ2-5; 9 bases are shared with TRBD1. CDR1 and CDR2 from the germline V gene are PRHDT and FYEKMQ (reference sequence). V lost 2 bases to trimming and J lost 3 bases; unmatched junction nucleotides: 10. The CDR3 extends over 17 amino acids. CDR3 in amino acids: CASSLYIGDREKETQYF. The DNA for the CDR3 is TGTGCCAGCAGCTTATATATAGGGGACAGGGAAAAAGAGACCCAGTACTTC.

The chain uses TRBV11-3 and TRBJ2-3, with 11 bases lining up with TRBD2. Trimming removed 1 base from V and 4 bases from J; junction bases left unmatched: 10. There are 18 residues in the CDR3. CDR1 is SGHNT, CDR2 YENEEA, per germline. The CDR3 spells CASSLVTSGGLSPDTQYF. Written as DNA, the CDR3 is TGTGCCAGCAGCTTAGTAACTAGCGGGGGACTCTCCCCAGATACGCAGTATTTT. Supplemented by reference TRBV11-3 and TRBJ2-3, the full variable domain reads EAGVVQSPRYKIIEKKQPVAFWCNPISGHNTLYWYLQNLGQGPELLIRYENEEAVDDSQLPKDRFSAERLKGVDSTLKIQPAELGDSAVYLCASSLVTSGGLSPDTQYFGPGTRLTVL.

This CDR3 reads CSVERGFRDRGGDTQYF. The DNA for the CDR3 is TGCAGCGTTGAAAGGGGATTCCGGGACAGGGGAGGAGATACGCAGTATTTT. The rearrangement joins TRBV29-1 to TRBJ2-3; 10 bases agree with TRBD1. Germline V lookup: CDR1 SQVTM, CDR2 ANQGSEA. V lost 2 bases, J lost 5 bases, and 13 bases stayed unmatched. This CDR3 region has 17 residues.

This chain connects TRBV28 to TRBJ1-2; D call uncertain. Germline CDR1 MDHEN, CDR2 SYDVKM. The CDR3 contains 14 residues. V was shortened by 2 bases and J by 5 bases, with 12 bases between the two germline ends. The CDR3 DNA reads TGTGCCAGCAGTTTAGATAACAGATCTTATGGCTACACCTTC. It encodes CASSLDNRSYGYTF.

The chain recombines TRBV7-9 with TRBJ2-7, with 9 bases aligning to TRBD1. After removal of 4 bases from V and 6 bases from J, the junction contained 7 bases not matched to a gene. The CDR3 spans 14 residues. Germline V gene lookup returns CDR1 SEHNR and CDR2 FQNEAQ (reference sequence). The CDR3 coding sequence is TGTGCCAGCAGCTCTTGGACAGGGGCGGGCGAGCAGTACGTC. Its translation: CASSSWTGAGEQYV.

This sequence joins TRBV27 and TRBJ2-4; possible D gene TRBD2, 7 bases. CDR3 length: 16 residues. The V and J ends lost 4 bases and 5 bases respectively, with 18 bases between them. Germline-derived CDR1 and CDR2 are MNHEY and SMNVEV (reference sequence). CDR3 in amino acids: CASSSPEGGAQNIQYF. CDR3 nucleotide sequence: TGTGCCAGCAGTTCACCCGAGGGGGGGGCCCAAAACATTCAGTACTTC.

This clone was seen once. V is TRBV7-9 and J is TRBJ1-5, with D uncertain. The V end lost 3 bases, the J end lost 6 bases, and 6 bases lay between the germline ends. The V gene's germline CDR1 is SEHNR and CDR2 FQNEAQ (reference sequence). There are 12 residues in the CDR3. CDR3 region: CASSLGAQPQHF. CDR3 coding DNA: TGTGCCAGCAGCTTGGGAGCTCAGCCCCAGCATTTT.

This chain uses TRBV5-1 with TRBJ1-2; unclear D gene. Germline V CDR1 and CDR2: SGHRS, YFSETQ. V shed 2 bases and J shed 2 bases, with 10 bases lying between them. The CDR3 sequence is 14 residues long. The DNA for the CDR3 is TGCGCCAGCAGCTTCGGGATCCCAAACTATGGCTACACCTTC. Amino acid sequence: CASSFGIPNYGYTF.

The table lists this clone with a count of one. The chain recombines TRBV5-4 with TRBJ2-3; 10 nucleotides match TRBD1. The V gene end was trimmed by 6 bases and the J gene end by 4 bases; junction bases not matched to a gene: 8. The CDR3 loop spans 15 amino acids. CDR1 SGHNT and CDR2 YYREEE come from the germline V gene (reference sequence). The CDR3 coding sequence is TGTGCCAGCACCTTCCGGGACAGGGGCCCAGATACGCAGTATTTT. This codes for CASTFRDRGPDTQYF.

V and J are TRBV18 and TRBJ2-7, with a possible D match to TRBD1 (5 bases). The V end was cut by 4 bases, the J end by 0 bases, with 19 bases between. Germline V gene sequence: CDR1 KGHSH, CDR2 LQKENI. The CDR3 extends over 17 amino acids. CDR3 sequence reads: CASSQDRYLQSSYEQYV. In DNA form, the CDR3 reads TGTGCCAGCTCACAAGACAGATACTTACAGAGCTCCTACGAGCAGTACGTC.

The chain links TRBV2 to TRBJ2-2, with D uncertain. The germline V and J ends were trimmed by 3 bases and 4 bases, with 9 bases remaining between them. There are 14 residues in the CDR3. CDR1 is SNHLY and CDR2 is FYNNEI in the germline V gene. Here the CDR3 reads CASSDLEFTGELFF. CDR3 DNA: TGTGCCAGCAGTGATTTAGAGTTCACCGGGGAGCTGTTTTTT.

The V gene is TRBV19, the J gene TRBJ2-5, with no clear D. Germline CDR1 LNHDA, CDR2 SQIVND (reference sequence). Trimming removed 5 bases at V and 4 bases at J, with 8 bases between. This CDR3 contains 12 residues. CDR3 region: CASSAVRETQYF. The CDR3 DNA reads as TGTGCCAGTAGTGCCGTGCGAGAGACCCAGTACTTC.